This T cell receptor (beta chain) was captured by sequencing in a study of graft-versus-host responses after intestinal transplantation. The data were produced by immunoSEQ multiplex PCR, yet TCRdb's version contains in-frame clones alone and is incomplete. The table has approximately 88,000 clones, almost 90% seen once. For this clone: What it recognizes is unknown.

The sample was unstimulated CD4+ T cells sorted from spleen or lymph node cells, taken before intestinal transplant. This clonotype originated in a human donor who received an intestinal transplant.

In nucleotides, the CDR3 is TGCGCCAGCAGCTCGATAGCTCGGACAGGGGGCGCGGCGGACTACACCTTC. Residues: CASSSIARTGGAADYTF. The V and J genes are TRBV5-1 and TRBJ1-2; TRBD1 matches at 11 bases. CDR3 length: 17 residues. Germline assignment: CDR1 SGHRS and CDR2 YFSETQ. V shed 3 bases, J shed 10 bases, and the junction held 17 bases outside the gene matches. Filled out from reference TRBV5-1 and TRBJ1-2, the complete variable domain reads KAGVTQTPRYLIKTRGQQVTLSCSPISGHRSVSWYQQTPGQGLQFLFEYFSETQRNKGNFPGRFSGRQFSNSRSEMNVSTLELGDSALYLCASSSIARTGGAADYTFGSGTRLTVV.